These 10 T cell receptor beta chains share one sample of origin, sequenced in a study of blood T cells in healthy people across ages. For the second PCR, which ran for roughly 7 to 11 cycles, a sample-barcoded 5' primer and a J-beta primer mix were used. One entry per CDR3 protein results from TCRdb running MiXCR on the 5' RACE reads. Counted here are 800,000 to 1,000,000 distinct CDR3 sequences, 45% to 50% occurring once; the ten biggest clones make up around an eighth. The sequencing sample was made of blood. These receptor sequences come from a man aged 25 to 45 in good health.

The chain carries TRBV5-1 and TRBJ2-1; possibly TRBD2 for D (6 bases). Germline V CDR1 and CDR2: SGHRS, YFSETQ. V dropped 4 bases and J dropped 8 bases, with 16 bases sitting between them. This CDR3 is 14 amino acids long. This CDR3 reads CASSGDWVVDEQFF. The CDR3 DNA reads TGCGCCAGCAGCGGGGACTGGGTGGTCGATGAGCAGTTCTTC.

The chain couples TRBV27 to TRBJ2-7; TRBD2 matches 7 bases. Germline assignment: CDR1 MNHEY and CDR2 SMNVEV (reference sequence). V gave up 4 bases and J gave up 2 bases; unmatched junction bases: 5. There are 14 residues in the CDR3. The CDR3 DNA reads TGTGCCAGCAGTTGGGGGGGTCCCACCTACGAGCAGTACTTC. Translating it yields CASSWGGPTYEQYF.

This clonotype has only a few counts. The chain is built from TRBV10-3 and TRBJ2-3; maybe TRBD1 (5 bases). Germline V gives CDR1 ENHRY, CDR2 SYGVKD. The CDR3 consists of 16 residues. The V gene lost 2 bases and the J gene lost 3 bases, with 15 bases spanning the gap. This CDR3 is CAISEPVGADTDTQYF. CDR3 DNA: TGTGCCATCAGTGAGCCGGTAGGGGCTGATACAGATACGCAGTATTTT.

This clonotype was seen a few times. This chain connects TRBV20-1 to TRBJ2-3, with D possibly called TRBD1 or TRBD2 (6 bases each). V lost 3 bases and J 4 bases, leaving 17 bases between the germline ends. The CDR3 loop spans 15 amino acids. Germline V CDR1 and CDR2: DFQATT, SNEGSKA (reference sequence). The CDR3 nucleotides are TGCAGTGCTAGCGAGTCCGGGGGCCTCGCAGATACGCAGTATTTT. Amino acid sequence: CSASESGGLADTQYF.

V and J are TRBV20-1 and TRBJ2-1; 9 bases are shared with TRBD2. Germline CDR1 and CDR2: DFQATT and SNEGSKA (reference sequence). The CDR3 runs 15 residues. V lost 5 bases, J lost 4 bases, and 9 bases stayed unmatched. The CDR3 is CSASQWRGGYNEQFF. CDR3 coding DNA: TGCAGTGCTTCCCAATGGCGGGGGGGTTACAATGAGCAGTTCTTC.

The chain carries TRBV6-2 or TRBV6-3 and TRBJ2-4; no clear D. The DNA end is a closer match to TRBJ2-7, so the J assignment may be wrong. Germline V CDR1 and CDR2: MNHEY, SVGEGT. This CDR3 comprises 12 residues. The DNA for the CDR3 is TGTGCCAGCAGCTGGGGATACTACGAGCAGTACTTC. Translation gives CASSWGYYEQYF.

Only one count was recorded for this clonotype. The chain combines TRBV28 with TRBJ2-1, with D perhaps TRBD2 (6 bases). V was clipped by 5 bases and J by 13 bases, with 21 bases between them. Per germline, CDR1 MDHEN and CDR2 SYDVKM. The CDR3 covers 14 residues. CDR3 loop: CASSETRAKETQFF. The CDR3 coding sequence is TGTGCCAGCAGTGAGACTAGAGCCAAAGAGACCCAGTTCTTC.

The CDR3: CASRQAGQGYEKLFF. In nucleotides, the CDR3 is TGTGCCAGCAGGCAAGCGGGACAGGGTTATGAAAAACTGTTTTTT. The V gene is TRBV12-3 or TRBV12-4, the J gene TRBJ1-4; the match to TRBD1 covers 9 bases. Trimming cost V 6 bases and J 6 bases; bases outside gene matches: 8. This CDR3 contains 15 residues.

V usage is TRBV7-9 and J usage is TRBJ2-1, with 8 bases fitting TRBD2. Unmatched junction bases numbered 5, after V lost 4 bases and J lost 0 bases. This CDR3 spans 16 amino acids. Germline lookup yields CDR1 SEHNR and CDR2 FQNEAQ (reference sequence). The CDR3 coding sequence is TGTGCCAGCAGCTCCCTGCGGGGGGCCTCCTACAATGAGCAGTTCTTC. Protein: CASSSLRGASYNEQFF.

This chain's CDR3 is CSVEGYQETQYF. CDR3 bases: TGCAGCGTTGAAGGGTACCAAGAGACCCAGTACTTC. V gene TRBV29-1 combines with J gene TRBJ2-5; D not certain. The ends were cut back, 1 base at V and 0 bases at J, with 3 bases in the middle. Per germline, CDR1 SQVTM and CDR2 ANQGSEA. This CDR3 has 12 residues.